This is a list of T cell receptor beta chains from one sample in a study of OX40 agonist ivuxolimab in advanced cancers. Libraries were prepared by immunoSEQ multiplex PCR; TCRdb keeps only in-frame clonotypes and omits some of them. The sample consists of approximately 50,000 clones, about 80% of them appearing once. This material consisted of CD4+ or CD8+ T cells sorted from blood, taken in a trial of the OX40 agonist ivuxolimab. These receptors came from an adult with an advanced solid tumor such as melanoma, head and neck, liver or kidney cancer. The CDR3 runs from the conserved cysteine through the conserved F or W. The D gene is left open where the match is weak. A clone size is listed for some rows: how often the clone was seen (once, few, many), or a class if it is expanded.

J gene | V gene | clone size | D gene | CDR3 DNA | CDR3 protein
TRBJ2-1 | TRBV18 | NA | NA | TGTGCCAGCTCATCGGGACTCCACAATGAGCAGTTCTTC | CASSSGLHNEQFF
TRBJ1-1 | TRBV6-1 | NA | NA | TGTGCCAGCAGTGAAGCGCGGGTTTGGGGGCGGACTGAAGCTTTCTTT | CASSEARVWGRTEAFF
TRBJ2-6 | TRBV27 | NA | NA | TGTGCCAGCAGTTTAAACGGGGTACAGGGCTCAATTGGGGCCAACGTCCTGACTTTC | CASSLNGVQGSIGANVLTF
TRBJ2-4 | TRBV5-5 | NA | TRBD2 | TGTGCCAGCAGCTTGTCCAGCGGGGGGGCACACATTCAGTACTTC | CASSLSSGGAHIQYF
TRBJ2-1 | TRBV6-4 | NA | NA | TGTGCCAGCAGCCACAGGGGGGGGTACAATGAGCAGTTCTTC | CASSHRGGYNEQFF
TRBJ2-5 | TRBV2 | NA | NA | TGTGCCAGCAGTGCACAGGGTAATCAAGGGGAGACCCAGTACTTC | CASSAQGNQGETQYF
TRBJ1-1 | TRBV5-1 | NA | NA | TGCGCCAGCAGCTCAAACCAGGGGACTGAAGCTTTCTTT | CASSSNQGTEAFF
TRBJ2-1 | TRBV5-5 | few | TRBD2 | TGTGCCAGCAGACCGGGACTAGCGGGAGGGCCCTCGGGTGAGCAGTTCTTC | CASRPGLAGGPSGEQFF
TRBJ2-1 | TRBV5-6 | NA | NA | TGTGCCAGCAGCTTAAGTTTTGGGCAGGCCTACAATGAGCAGTTCTTC | CASSLSFGQAYNEQFF
TRBJ2-2 | TRBV5-6 | NA | TRBD2 | TGTGCCAGCAGCGCACTAGCGCTCACCGGGGAGCTGTTTTTT | CASSALALTGELFF
TRBJ2-2 | TRBV7-2 | NA | NA | TGTGCCAGCAGCTTACGGGATTCGGGCACCGGGGAGCTGTTTTTT | CASSLRDSGTGELFF
TRBJ1-1 | TRBV5-6 | NA | NA | TGTGCCAGCAGCTCATTCTTTAGATCTGAAGCTTTCTTT | CASSSFFRSEAFF
TRBJ1-3 | TRBV7-8 | NA | TRBD1 | TGTGCCAGCAGCTTAGTATGGACAGGGGGAAACACCATATATTTT | CASSLVWTGGNTIYF
TRBJ2-1 | TRBV2 | NA | TRBD1 | TGTGCCAGCGACAGGGATGGGAACTCCTACAATGAGCAGTTCTTC | CASDRDGNSYNEQFF
TRBJ1-5 | TRBV7-3 | NA | TRBD1 | TGTGCCAGCAGCTATAACAGGGGTGAGCCCCAGCATTTT | CASSYNRGEPQHF
TRBJ2-1 | TRBV7-8 | NA | TRBD2 | TGTGCCAGCAGCCCCAAACTAGCGGGAGGACATGAGCAGTTCTTC | CASSPKLAGGHEQFF
TRBJ2-3 | TRBV2 | NA | NA | TGTGCCAGCAGTGAAGCGGGAGTCACAGATACGCAGTATTTT | CASSEAGVTDTQYF
TRBJ2-2 | TRBV7-8 | NA | NA | TGTGCCAGCAGCCTCCTGACTCTGAACACCGGGGAGCTGTTTTTT | CASSLLTLNTGELFF
TRBJ2-3 | TRBV4-1 | NA | NA | TGCGCCAGCAGCCAGAGGGCAGATACGCAGTATTTT | CASSQRADTQYF
TRBJ2-7 | TRBV15 | NA | NA | TGTGCCACCAGCAGAGATAACCGTCCTAACGAGCAGTACTTC | CATSRDNRPNEQYF
TRBJ2-6 | TRBV4-3 | NA | NA | TGCGCCAGCAGCCAATATATGTGGGGGGGGCCACCCAGCTCTGGGGCCAACGTCCTGACTTTC | CASSQYMWGGPPSSGANVLTF
TRBJ1-4 | TRBV18 | once | NA | TGTGCCAGCTCACAGGGGTCTAATGAAAAACTGTTTTTT | CASSQGSNEKLFF
TRBJ2-3 | TRBV27 | NA | NA | TGTGCCAGCAGTTTAGTGTTAGCGGCCACAGATACGCAGTATTTT | CASSLVLAATDTQYF
TRBJ1-6 | TRBV14 | NA | NA | TGTGCCAGCAGCTCTTTGACCCCTTCTAATTCACCCCTCCACTTT | CASSSLTPSNSPLHF
TRBJ2-7 | TRBV10-1 | NA | NA | TGCGCCAGCAGTGACCAGGGCCCTACCTACGAGCAGTACTTC | CASSDQGPTYEQYF
TRBJ2-5 | TRBV7-2 | NA | NA | TGTGCCAGCAGCTTAGGCTTCTCCGGCGTGACCCAGTACTTC | CASSLGFSGVTQYF
TRBJ1-2 | TRBV5-4 | NA | NA | TGTGCCAGCAGCTTGGACAGGGATGGCTACACCTTC | CASSLDRDGYTF
TRBJ1-2 | TRBV18 | NA | TRBD1 | TGTGCCAGCTCACCACCGGGGACAGGGTCCCGTGGCTACACCTTC | CASSPPGTGSRGYTF